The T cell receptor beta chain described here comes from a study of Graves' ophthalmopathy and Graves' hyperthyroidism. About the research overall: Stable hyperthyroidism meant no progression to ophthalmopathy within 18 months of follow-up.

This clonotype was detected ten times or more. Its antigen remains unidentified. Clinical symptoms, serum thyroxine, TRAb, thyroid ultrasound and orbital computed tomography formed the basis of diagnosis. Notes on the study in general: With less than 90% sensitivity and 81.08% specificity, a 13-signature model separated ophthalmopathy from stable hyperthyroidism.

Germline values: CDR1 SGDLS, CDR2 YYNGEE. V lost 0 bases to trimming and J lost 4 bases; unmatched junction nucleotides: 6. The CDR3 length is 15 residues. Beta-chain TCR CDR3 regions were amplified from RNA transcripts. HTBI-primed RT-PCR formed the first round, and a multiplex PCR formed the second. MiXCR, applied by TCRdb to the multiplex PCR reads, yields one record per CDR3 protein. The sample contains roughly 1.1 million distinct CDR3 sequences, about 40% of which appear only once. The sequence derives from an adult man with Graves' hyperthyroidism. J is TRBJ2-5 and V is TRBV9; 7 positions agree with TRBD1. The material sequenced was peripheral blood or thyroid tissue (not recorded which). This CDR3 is CASSVGTGPAETQYF. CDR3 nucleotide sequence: TGTGCCAGCAGCGTAGGGACAGGCCCCGCAGAGACCCAGTACTTC.